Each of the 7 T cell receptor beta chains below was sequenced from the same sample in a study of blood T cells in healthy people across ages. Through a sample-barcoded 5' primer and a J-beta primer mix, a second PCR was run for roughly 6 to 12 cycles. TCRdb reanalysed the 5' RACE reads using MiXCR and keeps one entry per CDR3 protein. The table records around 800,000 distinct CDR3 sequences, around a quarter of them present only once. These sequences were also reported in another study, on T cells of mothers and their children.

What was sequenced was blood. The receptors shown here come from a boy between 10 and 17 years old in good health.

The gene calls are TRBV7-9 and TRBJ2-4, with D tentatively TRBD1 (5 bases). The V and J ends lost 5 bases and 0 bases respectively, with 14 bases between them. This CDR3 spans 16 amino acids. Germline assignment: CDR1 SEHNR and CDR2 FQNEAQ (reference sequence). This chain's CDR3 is CASSPTGSIAKNIQYF. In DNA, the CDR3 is TGTGCCAGCAGCCCAACAGGATCCATAGCCAAAAACATTCAGTACTTC.

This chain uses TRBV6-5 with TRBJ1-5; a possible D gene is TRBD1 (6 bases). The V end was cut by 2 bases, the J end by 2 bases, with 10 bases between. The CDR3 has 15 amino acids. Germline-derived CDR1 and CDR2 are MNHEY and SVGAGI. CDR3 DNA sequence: TGTGCCAGCAGTTACCGCAAGGGGGGCAATCAGCCCCAGCATTTT. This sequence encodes CASSYRKGGNQPQHF.

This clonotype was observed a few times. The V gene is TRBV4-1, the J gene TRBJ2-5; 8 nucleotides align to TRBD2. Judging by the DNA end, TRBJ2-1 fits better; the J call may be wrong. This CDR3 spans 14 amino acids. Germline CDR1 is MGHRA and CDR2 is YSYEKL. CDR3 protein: CASSQVGGAVEQFF. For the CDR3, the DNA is TGCGCCAGCAGCCAAGTCGGGGGGGCAGTTGAGCAGTTCTTC.

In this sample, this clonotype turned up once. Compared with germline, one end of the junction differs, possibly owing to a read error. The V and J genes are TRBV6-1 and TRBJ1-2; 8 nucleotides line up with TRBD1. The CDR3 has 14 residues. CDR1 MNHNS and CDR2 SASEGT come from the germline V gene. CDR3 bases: TGTACCAGCAGCGAGCCGGGACAGGTATATGGCTACACCTTC. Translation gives CTSSEPGQVYGYTF.

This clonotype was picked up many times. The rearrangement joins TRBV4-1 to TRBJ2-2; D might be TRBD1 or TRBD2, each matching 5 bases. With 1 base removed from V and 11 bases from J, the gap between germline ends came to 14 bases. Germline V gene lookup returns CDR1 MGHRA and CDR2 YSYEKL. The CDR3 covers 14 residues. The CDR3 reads CASSQGPLRGELFF. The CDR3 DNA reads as TGCGCCAGCAGCCAAGGCCCCCTGAGGGGAGAGCTGTTTTTT.

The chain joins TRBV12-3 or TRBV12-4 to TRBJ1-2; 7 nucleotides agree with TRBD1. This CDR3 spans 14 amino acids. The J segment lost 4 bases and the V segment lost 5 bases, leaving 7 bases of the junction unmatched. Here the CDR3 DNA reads TGTGCCAGCAGTAAAACAGGGGACGGCTATGGCTACACCTTC. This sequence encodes CASSKTGDGYGYTF.

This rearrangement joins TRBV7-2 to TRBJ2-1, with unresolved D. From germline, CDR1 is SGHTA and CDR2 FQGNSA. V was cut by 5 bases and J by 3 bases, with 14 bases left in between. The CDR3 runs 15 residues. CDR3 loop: CASSVDRAIYNEQFF. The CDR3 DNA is TGTGCCAGCAGCGTGGACCGGGCCATCTACAATGAGCAGTTCTTC. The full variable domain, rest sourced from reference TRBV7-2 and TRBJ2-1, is GAGVSQSPSNKVTEKGKDVELRCDPISGHTALYWYRQSLGQGLEFLIYFQGNSAPDKSGLPSDRFSAERTGGSVSTLTIQRTQQEDSAVYLCASSVDRAIYNEQFFGPGTRLTVL.